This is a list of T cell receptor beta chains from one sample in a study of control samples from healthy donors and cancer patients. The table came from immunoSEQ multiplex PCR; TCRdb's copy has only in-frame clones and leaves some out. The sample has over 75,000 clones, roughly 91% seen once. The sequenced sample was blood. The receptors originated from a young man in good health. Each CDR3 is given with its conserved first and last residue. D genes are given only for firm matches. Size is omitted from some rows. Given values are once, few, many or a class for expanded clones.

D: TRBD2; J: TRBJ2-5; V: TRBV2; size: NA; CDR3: CASSEKGLAGGETQYF; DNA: TGTGCCAGCAGTGAAAAAGGGCTAGCGGGGGGAGAGACCCAGTACTTC
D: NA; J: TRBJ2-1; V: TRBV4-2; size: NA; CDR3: CASSQDGTMQGARNEQFF; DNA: TGTGCCAGCAGCCAAGATGGGACGATGCAGGGAGCTCGAAATGAGCAGTTCTTC
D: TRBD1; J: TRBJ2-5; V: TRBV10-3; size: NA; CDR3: CAIRGGQGQETQYF; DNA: TGTGCCATCAGAGGGGGACAGGGACAAGAGACCCAGTACTTC
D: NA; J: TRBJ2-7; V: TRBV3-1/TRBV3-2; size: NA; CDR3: CASSQDFGREQYF; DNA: TGTGCCAGCAGCCAAGATTTTGGGCGGGAGCAGTACTTC
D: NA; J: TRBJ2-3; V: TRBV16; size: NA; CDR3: CASSQSAPPGPDTQYF; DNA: TGTGCCAGCAGCCAATCAGCCCCTCCGGGCCCTGATACGCAGTATTTT
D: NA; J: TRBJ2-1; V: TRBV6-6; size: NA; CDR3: CASQGSYNEQFF; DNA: TGTGCCAGCCAGGGCTCCTACAATGAGCAGTTCTTC
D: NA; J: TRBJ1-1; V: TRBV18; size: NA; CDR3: CASSPQTAMNTEAFF; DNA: TGTGCCAGCTCACCACAAACCGCTATGAACACTGAAGCTTTCTTT
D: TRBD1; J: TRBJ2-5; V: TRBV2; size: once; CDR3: CASTRDSQETQYF; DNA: TGTGCCAGCACGAGGGACAGCCAAGAGACCCAGTACTTC
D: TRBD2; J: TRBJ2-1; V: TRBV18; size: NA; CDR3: CASSRLAGGSSYNEQFF; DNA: TGTGCCAGCTCACGGCTAGCGGGGGGGAGCTCCTACAATGAGCAGTTCTTC
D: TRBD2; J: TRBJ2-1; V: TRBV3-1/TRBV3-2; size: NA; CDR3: CASSARLAGGVYNEQFF; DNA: TGTGCCAGCAGCGCCCGACTAGCGGGAGGGGTCTACAATGAGCAGTTCTTC
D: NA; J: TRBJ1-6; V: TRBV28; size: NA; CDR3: CASTGGGGSYNSPLHF; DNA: TGTGCCAGCACTGGGGGGGGCGGGTCCTATAATTCACCCCTCCACTTT
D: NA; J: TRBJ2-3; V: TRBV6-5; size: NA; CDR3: CASSYSGPNPDTQYF; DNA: TGTGCCAGCAGTTACTCCGGCCCTAACCCAGATACGCAGTATTTT
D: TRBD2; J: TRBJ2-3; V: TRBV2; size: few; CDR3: CASSVSGRRTDTQYF; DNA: TGTGCCAGCAGCGTTAGCGGGAGGCGCACAGATACGCAGTATTTT
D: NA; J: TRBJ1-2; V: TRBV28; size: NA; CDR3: CASSFLGNYGYTF; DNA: TGTGCCAGCAGTTTCCTGGGGAACTATGGCTACACCTTC
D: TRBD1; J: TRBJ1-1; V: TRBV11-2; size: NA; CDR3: CASKPTGVPLNTEAFF; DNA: TGTGCCAGCAAACCCACAGGGGTGCCCTTGAACACTGAAGCTTTCTTT
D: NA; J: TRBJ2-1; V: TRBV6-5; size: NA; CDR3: CASSYTSRQQDEQFF; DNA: TGTGCCAGCAGTTACACCTCCCGACAGCAGGATGAGCAGTTCTTC
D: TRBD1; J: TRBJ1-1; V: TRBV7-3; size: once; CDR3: CASSPGTGATEAFF; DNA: TGTGCCAGCAGCCCCGGGACAGGGGCCACTGAAGCTTTCTTT
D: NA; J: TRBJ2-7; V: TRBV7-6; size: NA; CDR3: CASSSLGGAAYEQYF; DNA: TGTGCCAGCAGCTCCTTAGGGGGAGCGGCCTACGAGCAGTACTTC
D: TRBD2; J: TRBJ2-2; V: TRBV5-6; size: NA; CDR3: CASSLVLAGTTGELFF; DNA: TGTGCCAGCAGCTTGGTACTAGCGGGGACCACCGGGGAGCTGTTTTTT
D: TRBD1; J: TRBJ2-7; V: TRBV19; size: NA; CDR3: CASSTWTGGSSEQYF; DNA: TGTGCCAGTAGTACGTGGACAGGGGGCTCGAGCGAGCAGTACTTC
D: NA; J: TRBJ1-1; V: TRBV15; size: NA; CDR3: CATSRGGAENTEAFF; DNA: TGTGCCACCAGCAGGGGGGGGGCGGAGAACACTGAAGCTTTCTTT
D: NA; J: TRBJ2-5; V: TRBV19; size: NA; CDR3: CASSIGGAGEETQYF; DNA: TGTGCCAGTAGTATAGGCGGGGCAGGGGAAGAGACCCAGTACTTC
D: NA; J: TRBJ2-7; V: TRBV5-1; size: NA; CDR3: CASSWDGAYEQYF; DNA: TGCGCCAGCAGCTGGGACGGTGCCTACGAGCAGTACTTC
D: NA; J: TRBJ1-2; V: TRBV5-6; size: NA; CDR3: CASSFRANYGYTF; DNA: TGTGCCAGCAGCTTCAGAGCTAACTATGGCTACACCTTC
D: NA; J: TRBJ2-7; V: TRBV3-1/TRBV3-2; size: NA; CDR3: CASSPVGIPYEQYF; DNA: TGTGCCAGCAGCCCAGTTGGAATCCCCTACGAGCAGTACTTC
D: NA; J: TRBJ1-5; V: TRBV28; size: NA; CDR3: CASSLNGVSNQPQHF; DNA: TGTGCCAGCAGTTTAAATGGAGTTAGCAATCAGCCCCAGCATTTT
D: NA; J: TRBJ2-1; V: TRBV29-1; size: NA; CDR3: CSGTGDNNEQFF; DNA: TGCAGCGGAACGGGGGATAACAATGAGCAGTTCTTC
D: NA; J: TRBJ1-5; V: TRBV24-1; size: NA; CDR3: CATSDLTEQPQHF; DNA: TGTGCCACCAGTGATTTGACAGAACAGCCCCAGCATTTT
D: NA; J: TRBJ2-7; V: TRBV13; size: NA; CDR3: CASSYLTEHEQYF; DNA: TGTGCCAGCAGCTACCTGACCGAACACGAGCAGTACTTC
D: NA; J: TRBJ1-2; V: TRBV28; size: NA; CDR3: CASSQTRIYGYTF; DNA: TGTGCCAGCAGTCAAACACGGATCTATGGCTACACCTTC
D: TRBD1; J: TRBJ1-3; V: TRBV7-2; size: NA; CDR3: CASSLWGQGRSGNTIYF; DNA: TGTGCCAGCAGCTTATGGGGACAGGGAAGGTCTGGAAACACCATATATTTT
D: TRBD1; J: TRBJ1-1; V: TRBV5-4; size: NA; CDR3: CASSSALGTVNTEAFF; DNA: TGTGCCAGCAGCTCCGCCCTCGGGACAGTAAACACTGAAGCTTTCTTT
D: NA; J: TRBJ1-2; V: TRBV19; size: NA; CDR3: CASTGQTGNPNYGYTF; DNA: TGTGCCAGTACGGGACAAACAGGAAATCCTAACTATGGCTACACCTTC
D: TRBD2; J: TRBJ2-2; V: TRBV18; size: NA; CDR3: CASSPQGLAASGELFF; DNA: TGTGCCAGCTCACCACAGGGGCTAGCGGCGTCCGGGGAGCTGTTTTTT
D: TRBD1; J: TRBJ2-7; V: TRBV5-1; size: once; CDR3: CASNSGTGVYEQYF; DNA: TGCGCCAGCAACTCTGGGACAGGGGTGTACGAGCAGTACTTC
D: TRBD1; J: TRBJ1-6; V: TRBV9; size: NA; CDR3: CASSADRTGGLHNSPLHF; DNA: TGTGCCAGCAGCGCCGACAGGACAGGGGGACTCCATAATTCACCCCTCCACTTT
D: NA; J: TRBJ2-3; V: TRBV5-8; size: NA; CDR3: CASSFPGTRLTDTQYF; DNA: TGTGCCAGCAGCTTTCCCGGGACTCGACTTACAGATACGCAGTATTTT
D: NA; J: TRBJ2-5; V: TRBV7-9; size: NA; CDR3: CASSPPWAGETQYF; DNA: TGTGCCAGCAGCCCCCCTTGGGCGGGGGAGACCCAGTACTTC
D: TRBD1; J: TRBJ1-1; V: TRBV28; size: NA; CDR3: CASSSGQGHTEAFF; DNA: TGTGCCAGCAGTTCGGGACAGGGCCACACTGAAGCTTTCTTT
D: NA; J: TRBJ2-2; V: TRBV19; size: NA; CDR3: CASRMRQGGLHTGELFF; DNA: TGTGCCAGTAGAATGCGGCAGGGGGGCTTGCACACCGGGGAGCTGTTTTTT
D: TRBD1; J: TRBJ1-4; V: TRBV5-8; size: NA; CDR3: CASSLVGGFNEKLFF; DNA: TGTGCCAGCAGCTTGGTAGGGGGCTTTAATGAAAAACTGTTTTTT
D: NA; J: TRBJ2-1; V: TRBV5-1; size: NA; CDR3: CASSSTGVSYNEQFF; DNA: TGCGCCAGCAGCTCGACGGGAGTTTCCTACAATGAGCAGTTCTTC
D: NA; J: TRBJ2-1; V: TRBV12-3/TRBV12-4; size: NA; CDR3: CASSLDRDEQFF; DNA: TGTGCCAGCAGTTTAGACAGGGACGAGCAGTTCTTC
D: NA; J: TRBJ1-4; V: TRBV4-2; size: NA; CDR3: CASSPRTANNEKLFF; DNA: TGTGCCAGCAGCCCCCGGACGGCGAATAATGAAAAACTGTTTTTT
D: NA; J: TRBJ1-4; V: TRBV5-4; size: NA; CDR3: CASSLRRGSAAANEKLFF; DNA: TGTGCCAGCAGCTTGCGCAGGGGATCGGCCGCGGCTAATGAAAAACTGTTTTTT